The 11 T cell receptor beta chains below all came from one sample that was sequenced in a study of T cells in Graves' hyperthyroidism and ophthalmopathy. It was RNA transcripts that yielded the amplified TCR beta CDR3 regions. The TCR CDR3 was amplified in a first-round RT-PCR using the HTBI primer set. TCRdb redid the calling of the multiplex PCR reads with MiXCR, one entry per CDR3 protein. Of fewer than 350,000 distinct CDR3 sequences listed, 13% are singletons. Sequenced sample: blood. The origin of the receptors is a woman under 40 with Graves' hyperthyroidism that later progressed to Graves' ophthalmopathy.

In this sample, this clonotype turned up many times. In nucleotides, the CDR3 is TGTGCCACCAGTGATTACACAGATACGCAGTATTTT. It yields the protein CATSDYTDTQYF. J is TRBJ2-3 and V is TRBV24-1; D unclear. The CDR3 consists of 12 residues. Trimming shortened V by 2 bases and J by 2 bases, and 1 base separated the two germline ends. Germline lookup yields CDR1 KGHDR and CDR2 SFDVKD.

Worth noting for this clonotype: This clone may be a read error of a much larger clone one base away. The chain joins TRBV12-3 or TRBV12-4 to TRBJ2-5; weak D call: TRBD2 (5 bases). This CDR3 is built from 13 residues. CDR3 in DNA: TGTGCCAGCAGGGACGGGATCCAAGAGACCCGGTACTTC. The encoded protein is CASRDGIQETRYF.

This clonotype showed up many times. The V call is TRBV7-9, the J call TRBJ2-4; D is possibly TRBD1 (5 bases). CDR1 and CDR2 from the germline V gene are SEHNR and FQNEAQ (reference sequence). The CDR3 spans 12 residues. V gave up 1 base and J gave up 10 bases, with 8 bases separating them. CDR3 region: CASSLEGSIQYF. CDR3 DNA: TGTGCCAGCAGCTTAGAGGGGTCAATTCAGTACTTC.

This clonotype was found many times. The V and J genes are TRBV20-1 and TRBJ2-1; D gene unclear. The germline V gene encodes CDR1 DFQATT and CDR2 SNEGSKA (reference sequence). V was pared by 1 base and J by 9 bases, with 7 bases between. The CDR3 runs to 11 residues. The CDR3 bases are TGCAGTGCTAGAGGCCAGCGTGAGCAGTTCTTC. It translates to CSARGQREQFF.

V is TRBV20-1 and J is TRBJ2-1; no clear D. With 6 bases removed from V and 5 bases from J, the gap between germline ends came to 14 bases. The length of the CDR3 is 13 residues. The germline V gene encodes CDR1 DFQATT and CDR2 SNEGSKA (reference sequence). The CDR3 DNA reads as TGCAGTGCGGAGTCAGACCTCCACAATGAGCAGTTCTTC. Its translation: CSAESDLHNEQFF.

This clonotype was seen ten or more times. The chain combines TRBV28 with TRBJ2-3; no clear D. CDR1 MDHEN and CDR2 SYDVKM come from the germline V gene. There are 14 residues in the CDR3. V shed 5 bases and J shed 2 bases, with 11 bases lying between them. In DNA, the CDR3 is TGTGCCAGCAGTCCCCTCGGCGACACAGATACGCAGTATTTT. Translation: CASSPLGDTDTQYF.

This clonotype was detected ten times or more. J is TRBJ2-7 and V is TRBV30; D is uncertain. This CDR3 is 14 amino acids long. Germline-derived CDR1 and CDR2 are GTSNPN and SVGIG (reference sequence). Trimming left V 2 bases short and J 1 base short, with 12 bases between. In nucleotides, the CDR3 is TGTGCCTGGAGTAATGTGTGGGAATCCTACGAGCAGTACTTC. Protein product: CAWSNVWESYEQYF.

This clonotype was recorded only once. One end of the junction fails to match germline, which may point to a read error. This chain uses TRBV10-3 with TRBJ1-4, with D tentatively TRBD1 (6 bases). The CDR3 is 17 residues long. Per germline, CDR1 ENHRY and CDR2 SYGVKD. This chain's CDR3 is CAISDKGGFSTNEKVFF. CDR3 nucleotides: TGTGCCATCAGTGATAAAGGGGGGTTTTCAACTAATGAAAAAGTGTTTTTT.

This clonotype was counted many times. This chain links TRBV7-2 with TRBJ1-4, with a weak D call TRBD1 (5 bases). This CDR3 spans 16 amino acids. V shed 4 bases and J shed 5 bases, with 17 bases lying between them. CDR1 and CDR2 from the germline V gene are SGHTA and FQGNSA. CDR3 sequence reads: CASSSNPGRLNEKLFF. The CDR3 region has the DNA TGTGCCAGCAGCTCTAATCCGGGACGGCTCAATGAAAAACTGTTTTTT.

This clonotype appeared many times. This chain uses TRBV20-1 with TRBJ1-2; tentative D call: TRBD1 (6 bases). Germline CDR1 DFQATT, CDR2 SNEGSKA (reference sequence). Trimming removed 0 bases from V and 11 bases from J, with 13 bases in between. There are 12 residues in the CDR3. This chain's CDR3 is CSARDRTGKYTF. DNA for the CDR3: TGCAGTGCTAGAGATAGAACAGGGAAGTACACCTTC.

The sample holds many counts of this clonotype. The genes are TRBV6-2 or TRBV6-3 and TRBJ2-3; TRBD2 matches 13 bases. Germline V gene sequence: CDR1 MNHEY, CDR2 SVGEGT. V was pared by 2 bases and J by 2 bases, with 10 bases of the junction left unmatched. CDR3 length: 19 amino acids. CDR3 sequence (DNA): TGTGCCAGCAGTTACACTAGCGGGAGGGCCGACCGATTCACAGATACGCAGTATTTT. Protein sequence: CASSYTSGRADRFTDTQYF.